This T cell receptor (beta chain) was found in a study of T cell responses to AZD1222 COVID-19 vaccine. General study points: Clonal diversity was possibly underestimated, and white British individuals and females predominated among donors. Sampling captured repertoires only after the peak T cell response.

CDR3 length equals 15 residues. The ends were cut back, 0 bases at V and 7 bases at J, with 17 bases in the middle. Germline values: CDR1 SGHRS, CDR2 YFSETQ. Note on this clone: What it recognizes is unknown.

Generated by immunoSEQ multiplex PCR, the TCRdb table keeps only in-frame clones and is missing some. The sample records approximately 80,000 clones, 85% to 95% being singletons. The receptor's source is an adult who received the AZD1222 COVID-19 vaccine. The sequenced sample was peripheral blood, obtained 28 days after the second AZD1222 dose. This sequence joins TRBV5-1 and TRBJ2-7; D possibly corresponds to TRBD1 (6 bases). CDR3 sequence (DNA): TGCGCCAGCAGCTTGGGTGGGGACACCGTCAGGGAGCAGTACTTC. Translated, it gives CASSLGGDTVREQYF. Full variable domain (rest looked up from reference TRBV5-1 and TRBJ2-7): KAGVTQTPRYLIKTRGQQVTLSCSPISGHRSVSWYQQTPGQGLQFLFEYFSETQRNKGNFPGRFSGRQFSNSRSEMNVSTLELGDSALYLCASSLGGDTVREQYFGPGTRLTVT.